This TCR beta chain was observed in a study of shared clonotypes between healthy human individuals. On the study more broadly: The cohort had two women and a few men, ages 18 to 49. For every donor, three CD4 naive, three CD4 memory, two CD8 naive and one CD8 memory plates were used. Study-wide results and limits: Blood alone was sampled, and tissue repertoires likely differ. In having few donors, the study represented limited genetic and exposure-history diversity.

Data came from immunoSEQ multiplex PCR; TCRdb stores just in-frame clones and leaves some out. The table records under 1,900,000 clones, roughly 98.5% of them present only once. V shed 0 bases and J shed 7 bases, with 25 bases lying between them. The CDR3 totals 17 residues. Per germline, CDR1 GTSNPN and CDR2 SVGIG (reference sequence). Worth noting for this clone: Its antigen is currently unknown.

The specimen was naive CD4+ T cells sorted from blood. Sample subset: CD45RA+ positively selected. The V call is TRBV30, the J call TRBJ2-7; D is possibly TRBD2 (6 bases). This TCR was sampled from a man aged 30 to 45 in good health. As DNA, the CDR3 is TGTGCCTGGAGTGTCGTCTCGGGACTTGTCCGATTGGGAGAGCAGTACTTC. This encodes CAWSVVSGLVRLGEQYF.